The source of this T cell receptor (beta chain) is a study of blood T cells in healthy people across ages. Germline CDR1 SGHRS, CDR2 YFSETQ. The CDR3 extends over 15 amino acids. Trimming left V 4 bases short and J 4 bases short, with 15 bases between. Concerning this clonotype itself: Its antigen is not known.

Primed by a sample-barcoded 5' primer and a J-beta primer mix, a second PCR proceeded for 7 to 11 cycles. TCRdb reprocessed the 5' RACE reads with MiXCR, giving one entry per CDR3 protein. The data show about 780,000 distinct CDR3 sequences, with about 42% seen just once and about a sixth held by the top ten. Study-level findings and limits: Higher diversity, along with more naive CD4+ cells, distinguished long-lived donors from aged donors.

The chain is built from TRBV5-1 and TRBJ2-1, with a possible D match to TRBD2 (7 bases). Sequenced input: blood. This receptor was identified in an older man in good health. The CDR3: CASSPGGGDYNEQFF. CDR3 bases: TGCGCCAGCAGCCCTGGCGGGGGCGATTACAATGAGCAGTTCTTC.